The T cell receptor beta chain described here comes from a study of blood T cell repertoires in COVID-19. Study details: Sources were T cells, B-cell-depleted T cells, or PBMCs; the material itself was cDNA or gDNA.

Germline V gives CDR1 SGHNT, CDR2 YYREEE (reference sequence). Trimming left V 0 bases short and J 0 bases short, with 13 bases between. The CDR3 totals 16 residues. Using immunoSEQ multiplex PCR, the repertoire was profiled, and TCRdb retains in-frame clones only, with some absent. The sample includes 250,000 to 300,000 clones, 75% to 90% of them seen just once. This TCR was sampled from a woman aged 45-65 years with COVID-19, enrolled during active disease. Sample: peripheral blood. The chain joins TRBV5-4 to TRBJ2-7; D is unclear. The CDR3 region has the DNA TGTGCCAGCAGCTTGGATGGGCCGTATAGCTCCTACGAGCAGTACTTC. Translated, it gives CASSLDGPYSSYEQYF.